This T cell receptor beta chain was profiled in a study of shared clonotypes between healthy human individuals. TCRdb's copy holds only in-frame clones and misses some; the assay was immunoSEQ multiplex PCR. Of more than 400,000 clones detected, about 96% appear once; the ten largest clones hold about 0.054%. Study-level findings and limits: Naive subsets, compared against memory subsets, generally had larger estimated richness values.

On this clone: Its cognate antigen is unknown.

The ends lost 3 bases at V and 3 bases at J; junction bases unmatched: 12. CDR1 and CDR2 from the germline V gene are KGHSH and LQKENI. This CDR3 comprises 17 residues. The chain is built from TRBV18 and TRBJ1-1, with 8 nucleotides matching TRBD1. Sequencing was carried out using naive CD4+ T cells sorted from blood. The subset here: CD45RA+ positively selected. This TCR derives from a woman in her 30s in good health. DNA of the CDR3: TGTGCCAGCTCACCCATAGACAGGGGCGATGGGGACACTGAAGCTTTCTTT. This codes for CASSPIDRGDGDTEAFF.